This entry is about one T cell receptor beta chain. Its specificity is not known. The data are from a study of cytomegalovirus exposure and HLA in healthy donors. Study overall: Drawn from HLA-typed donors, tens of millions of unique TCRs were held in an early data release.

Both 60 Vbeta primers and 13 Jbeta primers went into the PCR. TCRdb's copy holds only in-frame clones and misses some; the assay was immunoSEQ multiplex PCR. The table records 150,000 to 200,000 clones, around four fifths of them present only once. Trimming cost V 5 bases and J 5 bases, with 17 bases left between them. The germline gives CDR1 SNHLY, CDR2 FYNNEI. The CDR3 totals 15 residues. General observations from the study: The study listed some 160 cytomegalovirus-associated TCR beta chains. Later genetic work tied a missense DCLRE1C variant to beta-chain V and J trimming. A later analysis by the authors found several of the most significant clusters apparently linked to common viral pathogens.

The chain couples TRBV2 to TRBJ2-3; TRBD2 is a possible D gene (6 bases). Sequencing input: PBMCs. The TCR originated in a man aged 18 to 35 in good health and CMV-seronegative. The chain's CDR3 is CASSWGGVSIDTQYF. As DNA, the CDR3 is TGTGCCAGCAGTTGGGGCGGGGTCAGTATAGATACGCAGTATTTT.